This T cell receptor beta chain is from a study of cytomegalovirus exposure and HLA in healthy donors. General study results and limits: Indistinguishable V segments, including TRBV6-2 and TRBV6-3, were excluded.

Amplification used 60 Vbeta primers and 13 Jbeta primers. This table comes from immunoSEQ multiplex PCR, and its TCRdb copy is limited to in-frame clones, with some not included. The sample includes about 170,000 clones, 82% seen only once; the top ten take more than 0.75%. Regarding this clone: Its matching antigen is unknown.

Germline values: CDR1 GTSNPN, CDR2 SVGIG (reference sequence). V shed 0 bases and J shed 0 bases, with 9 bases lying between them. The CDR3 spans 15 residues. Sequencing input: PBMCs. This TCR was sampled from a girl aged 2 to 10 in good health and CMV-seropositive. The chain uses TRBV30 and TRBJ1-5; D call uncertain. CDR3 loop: CAWSVQLHSNQPQHF. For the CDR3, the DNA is TGTGCCTGGAGTGTACAGCTGCATAGCAATCAGCCCCAGCATTTT.